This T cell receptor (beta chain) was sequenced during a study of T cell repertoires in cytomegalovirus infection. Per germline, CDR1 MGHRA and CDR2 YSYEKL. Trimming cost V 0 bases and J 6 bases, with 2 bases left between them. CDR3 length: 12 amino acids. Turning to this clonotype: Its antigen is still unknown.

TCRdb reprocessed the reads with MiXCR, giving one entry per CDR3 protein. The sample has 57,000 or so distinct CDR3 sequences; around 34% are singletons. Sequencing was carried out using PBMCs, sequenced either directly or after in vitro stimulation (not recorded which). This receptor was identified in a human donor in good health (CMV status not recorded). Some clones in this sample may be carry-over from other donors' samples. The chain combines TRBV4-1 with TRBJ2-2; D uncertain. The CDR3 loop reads CASSQDAGELFF. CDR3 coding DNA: TGCGCCAGCAGCCAAGACGCCGGGGAGCTGTTTTTT.